The source of this T cell receptor (beta chain) is a study of Tregs in tolerant kidney transplant recipients. Study results and caveats: Expanding Tregs on activated donor B cells appeared to best identify donor-specific TCRbeta clones.

Worth noting for this clone: The antigen remains unidentified.

Mixed chimerism was transient after nonmyeloablative marrow transplants from related graft donors. Unstimulated regulatory T cells (CD4+CD25+CD127-), CD4+CD25- non-regulatory cells, CD4 and CD8 cells were FACS-sorted from thawed PBMCs. Data came from immunoSEQ multiplex PCR; TCRdb stores just in-frame clones and leaves some out. This sample has about 81,000 clones, with roughly 91% found just once. This material consisted of CD4+ T cells from blood (PBMCs), taken 24 months after the transplant. The receptor was isolated from a human patient who received a combined kidney and bone marrow transplant. The graft donor may have contributed some T cells.

For the CDR3, the DNA is TGTGCCATCAGTGAGCTAGCGAGTGGCAATGAGCAGTTCTTC. Translation gives CAISELASGNEQFF. The chain joins TRBV10-3 to TRBJ2-1, with D maybe TRBD2 (6 bases). Germline V CDR1 and CDR2: ENHRY, SYGVKD. This CDR3 has 14 residues. Trimming took off 2 bases at V and 6 bases at J, with 11 bases between the two ends.